One sample yielded the 20 T cell receptor beta chains listed below, sequenced in a study of blood T cell repertoires in COVID-19. Method: immunoSEQ multiplex PCR; TCRdb's copy keeps in-frame clones and lacks some. The table includes roughly 440,000 clones, about 91% detected once. The material sequenced was peripheral blood. The receptors derive from a woman aged 50 to 60 with COVID-19, enrolled during active disease.

The chain is built from TRBV14 and TRBJ1-1; no definite D call. The CDR3 consists of 16 residues. The V gene lost 1 base and the J gene lost 6 bases, with 18 bases spanning the gap. Germline lookup yields CDR1 SGHDN and CDR2 FVKESK. The CDR3 coding sequence is TGTGCCAGCAGCCAAGCCTTGGCCGGGGTAGCGTCTGAAGCTTTCTTT. Residues: CASSQALAGVASEAFF. The entire variable domain, with the rest obtained from reference TRBV14 and TRBJ1-1, is as follows: EAGVTQFPSHSVIEKGQTVTLRCDPISGHDNLYWYRRVMGKEIKFLLHFVKESKQDESGMPNNRFLAERTGGTYSTLKVQPAELEDSGVYFCASSQALAGVASEAFFGQGTRLTVV.

J is TRBJ2-2 and V is TRBV4-1, with 10 bases fitting TRBD2. The CDR3 is made up of 16 amino acids. The V segment lost 6 bases and the J segment 5 bases; nucleotides outside the gene matches: 9. CDR1 and CDR2 (germline): MGHRA, YSYEKL. Here the CDR3 reads CASSNLAGDLTGELFF. In nucleotides, the CDR3 is TGCGCCAGCAGTAATCTAGCGGGGGACCTTACCGGGGAGCTGTTTTTT.

The rearrangement uses TRBV9 and TRBJ1-1; D call uncertain. The CDR3 sequence is 15 residues long. Germline V gene data show CDR1 as SGDLS and CDR2 as YYNGEE. V was shortened by 0 bases and J by 0 bases, with 9 bases between the two germline ends. The CDR3 sequence: CASSVDPRMNTEAFF. The CDR3 DNA reads as TGTGCCAGCAGCGTAGATCCTAGGATGAACACTGAAGCTTTCTTT. The whole variable domain, remainder taken from reference TRBV9 and TRBJ1-1, is DSGVTQTPKHLITATGQRVTLRCSPRSGDLSVYWYQQSLDQGLQFLIQYYNGEERAKGNILERFSAQQFPDLHSELNLSSLELGDSALYFCASSVDPRMNTEAFFGQGTRLTVV.

This chain uses TRBV2 with TRBJ2-3, with a possible D match to TRBD1 (6 bases). Per germline, CDR1 SNHLY and CDR2 FYNNEI. The V end was cut by 4 bases, the J end by 0 bases, with 14 bases between. The CDR3 length is 16 residues. The CDR3 coding sequence is TGTGCCAGCAGTGTGTCAGGGGCCCTTAGCACAGATACGCAGTATTTT. It specifies CASSVSGALSTDTQYF.

For this clone: The same CDR3 arises from other DNA sequences in this sample as well. The chain recombines TRBV5-5 with TRBJ1-5; TRBD1 might be the D (5 bases). V was cut by 0 bases and J by 2 bases, with 15 bases left in between. The germline V gene encodes CDR1 SGHKS and CDR2 YYEKEE (reference sequence). CDR3 length: 17 residues. CDR3 coding DNA: TGTGCCAGCAGCTTGGGCCGAGGAGGGGAGGGCAATCAGCCCCAGCATTTT. Translation gives CASSLGRGGEGNQPQHF.

This clone showed up just a few times. The CDR3 loop is CASRRDRGSYEQYF. The CDR3 nucleotides are TGTGCCAGCCGTAGGGACAGGGGATCCTACGAGCAGTACTTC. The gene calls are TRBV28 and TRBJ2-7; 10 nucleotides line up with TRBD1. Germline V lookup: CDR1 MDHEN, CDR2 SYDVKM. This CDR3 comprises 14 residues. Losses at the gene ends were 8 bases for V and 1 base for J; bases not matched to a gene: 5.

V gene TRBV5-1 combines with J gene TRBJ2-7, with D uncertain. V lost 0 bases and J 3 bases, leaving 10 bases between the germline ends. The CDR3 extends over 14 amino acids. CDR1 and CDR2 (germline): SGHRS, YFSETQ. Written as DNA, the CDR3 is TGCGCCAGCAGCTTGGAAGGTAGCATCTACGAGCAGTACTTC. Translated, it gives CASSLEGSIYEQYF.

The sample holds one count of this clone. The chain links TRBV9 to TRBJ1-1, with D uncertain. The V gene lost 3 bases and the J gene lost 3 bases, with 15 bases spanning the gap. Germline V gene lookup returns CDR1 SGDLS and CDR2 YYNGEE. The CDR3 consists of 15 residues. In DNA form, the CDR3 reads TGTGCCAGCAGCGGCCACCCGGGAGGCCACACTGAAGCTTTCTTT. As protein: CASSGHPGGHTEAFF.

This clone was counted only a few times. The chain recombines TRBV5-1 with TRBJ1-3; tentative D call: TRBD1 (6 bases). The CDR3 has 14 residues. The germline V gene encodes CDR1 SGHRS and CDR2 YFSETQ. V lost 1 base and J 2 bases, leaving 7 bases between the germline ends. CDR3 amino acids: CASSLQGTGNTIYF. CDR3 nucleotides: TGCGCCAGCAGCTTGCAGGGGACTGGAAACACCATATATTTT.

The V and J genes are TRBV7-2 and TRBJ2-7; perhaps TRBD1 as D (6 bases). The ends were cut back, 5 bases at V and 2 bases at J, with 10 bases in the middle. The CDR3 length is 13 residues. The germline V gene has CDR1 SGHTA and CDR2 FQGNSA. Here the CDR3 DNA reads TGTGCCAGCAGCCGGGACACCACCTACGAGCAGTACTTC. Translated, it gives CASSRDTTYEQYF.

V usage is TRBV5-1 and J usage is TRBJ1-2; 9 bases map to TRBD1. Trimming removed 0 bases from V and 14 bases from J; junction bases left unmatched: 8. The germline gives CDR1 SGHRS, CDR2 YFSETQ. The CDR3 extends over 13 amino acids. The CDR3 spells CASSLGTGDRDTF. Written as DNA, the CDR3 is TGCGCCAGCAGCTTGGGGACTGGGGACAGGGATACCTTC. Complete variable domain (other parts from reference TRBV5-1 and TRBJ1-2): KAGVTQTPRYLIKTRGQQVTLSCSPISGHRSVSWYQQTPGQGLQFLFEYFSETQRNKGNFPGRFSGRQFSNSRSEMNVSTLELGDSALYLCASSLGTGDRDTFGSGTRLTVV.

V gene TRBV10-3 combines with J gene TRBJ1-1, with D perhaps matching TRBD1 (6 bases). The length of the CDR3 is 16 residues. The V gene lost 0 bases and the J gene lost 9 bases, with 20 bases spanning the gap. CDR1 and CDR2 from the germline V gene are ENHRY and SYGVKD. DNA of the CDR3: TGTGCCATCAGTGAGTCCGGGAAAAGAGGGGGTGGCCAAGCTTTCTTT. This sequence encodes CAISESGKRGGGQAFF.

V and J are TRBV7-9 and TRBJ2-6; the match to TRBD1 covers 11 bases. After removal of 4 bases from V and 3 bases from J, the junction contained 5 bases not matched to a gene. CDR1 SEHNR and CDR2 FQNEAQ come from the germline V gene (reference sequence). This CDR3 is built from 17 residues. The CDR3 nucleotides are TGTGCCAGCAGCTCAGGACAGGGGGCGGTTGGGGCCAACGTCCTGACTTTC. It encodes CASSSGQGAVGANVLTF.

The chain couples TRBV27 to TRBJ1-2; the D is unclear. The CDR3 covers 14 residues. Trimming cost V 3 bases and J 3 bases, with 11 bases left between them. Germline loops: CDR1 MNHEY, CDR2 SMNVEV (reference sequence). CDR3 DNA sequence: TGTGCCAGCAGTTTTGTATCCGTAGACTATGGCTACACCTTC. Translating gives CASSFVSVDYGYTF.

V usage is TRBV5-1 and J usage is TRBJ1-2; 7 bases agree with TRBD1. The germline V gene encodes CDR1 SGHRS and CDR2 YFSETQ. CDR3 length equals 12 residues. The trim removed 4 bases at V and 7 bases at J, leaving 4 bases unmatched. The CDR3 sequence is CASSGTVGGYTF. CDR3 DNA: TGCGCCAGCAGCGGGACAGTAGGTGGCTACACCTTC.

The rearrangement joins TRBV19 to TRBJ1-4; weak D call: TRBD1 (5 bases). Trimming took 3 bases from V and 3 from J, leaving 11 bases between them. The CDR3 loop spans 15 amino acids. Germline V gene data show CDR1 as LNHDA and CDR2 as SQIVND (reference sequence). The CDR3 nucleotides are TGTGCCAGTAGTATGTTCCAGGGCGCTAATGAAAAACTGTTTTTT. As protein: CASSMFQGANEKLFF.

This CDR3 is CASSAGGLLYEQYF. CDR3 DNA sequence: TGTGCCAGCAGCGCCGGGGGACTCCTCTACGAGCAGTACTTC. The rearrangement uses TRBV6-5 and TRBJ2-7; D perhaps matches TRBD2 (6 bases). The CDR3 extends over 14 amino acids. Trimming removed 6 bases from V and 3 bases from J, with 15 bases in between. Looked up from germline, CDR1 is MNHEY and CDR2 is SVGAGI.

The rearrangement joins TRBV19 to TRBJ2-2, with D unresolved. Germline CDR1 is LNHDA and CDR2 is SQIVND (reference sequence). Trimming cost V 6 bases and J 7 bases, with 9 bases left between them. This CDR3 has 12 amino acids. The CDR3 loop reads CASSEVVGELFF. The CDR3 DNA follows: TGTGCCAGTAGCGAGGTCGTCGGGGAGCTGTTTTTT.

V and J are TRBV11-2 and TRBJ1-1; unclear D gene. This CDR3 is 13 amino acids long. Deletions cut 3 bases from V and 0 bases from J, with 5 bases between. The germline V gene has CDR1 SGHAT and CDR2 FQNNGV. Here the CDR3 reads CASSFGLNTEAFF. The CDR3 DNA sequence: TGTGCCAGCAGCTTCGGGTTGAACACTGAAGCTTTCTTT.

The chain carries TRBV6-5 and TRBJ2-1, with 10 nucleotides matching TRBD2. Losses at the gene ends were 6 bases for V and 3 bases for J; bases not matched to a gene: 2. The CDR3 loop spans 14 amino acids. Germline loops: CDR1 MNHEY, CDR2 SVGAGI. The CDR3 sequence is CASRRLAGYNEQFF. The CDR3, as DNA: TGTGCCAGCAGGCGACTAGCGGGCTACAATGAGCAGTTCTTC.